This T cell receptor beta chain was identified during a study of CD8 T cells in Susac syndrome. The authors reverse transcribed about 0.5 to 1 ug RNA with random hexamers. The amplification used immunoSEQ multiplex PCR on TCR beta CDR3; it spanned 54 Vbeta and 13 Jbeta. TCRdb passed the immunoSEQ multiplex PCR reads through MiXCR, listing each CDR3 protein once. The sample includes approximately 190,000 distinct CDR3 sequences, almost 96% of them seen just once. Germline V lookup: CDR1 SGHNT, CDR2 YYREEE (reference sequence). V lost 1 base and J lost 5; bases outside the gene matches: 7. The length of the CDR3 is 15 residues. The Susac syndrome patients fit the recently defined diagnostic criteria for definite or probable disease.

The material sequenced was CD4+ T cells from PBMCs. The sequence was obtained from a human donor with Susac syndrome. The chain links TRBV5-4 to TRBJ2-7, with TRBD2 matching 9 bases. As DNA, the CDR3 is TGTGCCAGCAGCTTGCCCTCGGGACTAGCCCACGAGCAGTACTTC. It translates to CASSLPSGLAHEQYF.